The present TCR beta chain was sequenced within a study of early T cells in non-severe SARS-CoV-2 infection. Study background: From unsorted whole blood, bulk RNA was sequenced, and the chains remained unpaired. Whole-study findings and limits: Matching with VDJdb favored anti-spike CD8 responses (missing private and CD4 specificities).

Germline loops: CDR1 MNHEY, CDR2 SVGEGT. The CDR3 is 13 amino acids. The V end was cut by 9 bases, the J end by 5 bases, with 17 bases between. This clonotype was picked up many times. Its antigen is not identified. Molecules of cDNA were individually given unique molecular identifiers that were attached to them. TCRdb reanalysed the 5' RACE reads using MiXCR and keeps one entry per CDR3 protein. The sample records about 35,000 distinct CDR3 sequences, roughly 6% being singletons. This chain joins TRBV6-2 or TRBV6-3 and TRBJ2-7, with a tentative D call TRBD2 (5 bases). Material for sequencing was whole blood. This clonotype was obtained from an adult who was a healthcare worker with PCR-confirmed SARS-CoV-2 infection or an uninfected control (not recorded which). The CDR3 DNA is TGTGCCAGGGCGGCCCCGGAGGCCCACGAGCAGTACTTC. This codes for CARAAPEAHEQYF.